The next 6 T cell receptor beta chains were all read from a single sample in a study of blood T cell repertoires in COVID-19. Sequencing used immunoSEQ multiplex PCR; TCRdb keeps in-frame clones, though not all of them. In the table there are 340,000 or so clones, around 82% of which are singletons. Source material: peripheral blood. The origin of the receptors is a man aged 25 to 40 with active or convalescent COVID-19.

The chain joins TRBV28 to TRBJ2-3, with D possibly matching TRBD1 (5 bases). The CDR3 extends over 12 amino acids. Germline V CDR1 and CDR2: MDHEN, SYDVKM. Trimming removed 6 bases from V and 6 bases from J, with 10 bases in between. This CDR3 is CASRTAVDTQYF. As DNA, the CDR3 is TGTGCCAGCAGGACAGCTGTGGATACGCAGTATTTT.

This clone came up a few times. This sequence joins TRBV28 and TRBJ2-2, with D possibly TRBD1 on 6 matching bases. Germline V gives CDR1 MDHEN, CDR2 SYDVKM. V gave up 6 bases and J gave up 5 bases, with 10 bases separating them. The CDR3 is 13 residues long. Here the CDR3 DNA reads TGTGCCAGCAGCCCTAGGGGGACCGGGGAGCTGTTTTTT. The encoded protein is CASSPRGTGELFF.

V and J are TRBV7-8 and TRBJ1-1, with TRBD1 identical over 8 bases. This CDR3 comprises 14 residues. CDR1 SGHVS and CDR2 FQNEAQ come from the germline V gene. With V trimmed by 1 base and J by 8 bases, 6 bases remained unmatched. The CDR3 DNA reads TGTGCCAGCAGCTTAGGTAGGGCAGGGGGCGAAGCTTTCTTT. Translation gives CASSLGRAGGEAFF. The variable domain in full, with the rest retrieved from reference TRBV7-8 and TRBJ1-1, is GAGVSQSPRYKVAKRGQDVALRCDPISGHVSLFWYQQALGQGPEFLTYFQNEAQLDKSGLPSDRFFAERPEGSVSTLKIQRTQQEDSAVYLCASSLGRAGGEAFFGQGTRLTVV.

This rearrangement joins TRBV7-8 to TRBJ2-1, with 8 bases aligning to TRBD2. Trimming took 1 base from V and 7 from J; bases not matched to a gene: 6. The CDR3 covers 15 residues. Germline CDR1 and CDR2: SGHVS and FQNEAQ. This CDR3 reads CASSLVLAGMNEQFF. In DNA, the CDR3 is TGTGCCAGCAGCTTAGTCCTAGCGGGTATGAATGAGCAGTTCTTC.

In this sample, this clone turned up a few times. The CDR3 sequence: CASSLGTGGPLGGYTF. The CDR3, as DNA: TGTGCCAGCAGCTTGGGGACAGGGGGACCGTTGGGCGGCTACACCTTC. The chain combines TRBV5-4 with TRBJ1-2, with 10 positions matching TRBD1. The CDR3 consists of 16 residues. Germline V gene sequence: CDR1 SGHNT, CDR2 YYREEE (reference sequence). J lost 8 bases, V lost 0 bases, and 10 bases had no gene match.

The chain recombines TRBV11-3 with TRBJ1-1, with a tentative D call TRBD1 (6 bases). Germline CDR1 and CDR2: SGHNT and YENEEA. The CDR3 totals 16 residues. Deletions cut 4 bases from V and 0 bases from J, with 15 bases between. Here the CDR3 reads CASSSSSRQVNTEAFF. The DNA for the CDR3 is TGTGCCAGCAGCTCCTCCTCCCGACAGGTGAACACTGAAGCTTTCTTT.